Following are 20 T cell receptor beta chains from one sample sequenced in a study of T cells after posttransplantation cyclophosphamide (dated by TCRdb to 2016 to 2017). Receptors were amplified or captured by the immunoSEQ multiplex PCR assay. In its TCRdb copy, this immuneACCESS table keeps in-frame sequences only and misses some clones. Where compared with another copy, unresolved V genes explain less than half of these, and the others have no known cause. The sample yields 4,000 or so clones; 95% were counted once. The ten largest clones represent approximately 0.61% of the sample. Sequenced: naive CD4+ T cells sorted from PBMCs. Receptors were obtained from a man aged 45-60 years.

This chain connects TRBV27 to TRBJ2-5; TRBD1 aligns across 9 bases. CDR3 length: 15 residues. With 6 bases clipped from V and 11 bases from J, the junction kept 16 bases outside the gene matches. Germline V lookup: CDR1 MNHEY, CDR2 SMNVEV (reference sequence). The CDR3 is CASSFLRDRVKEQYF. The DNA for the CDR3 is TGTGCCAGCAGCTTTCTCCGGGACAGGGTAAAGGAGCAGTACTTC.

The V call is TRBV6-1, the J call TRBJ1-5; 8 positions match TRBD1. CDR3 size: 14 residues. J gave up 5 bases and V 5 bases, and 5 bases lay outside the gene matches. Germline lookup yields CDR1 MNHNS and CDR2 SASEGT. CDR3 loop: CASSLRGQDQPQHF. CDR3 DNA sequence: TGTGCCAGCAGTCTCAGGGGGCAGGATCAGCCCCAGCATTTT.

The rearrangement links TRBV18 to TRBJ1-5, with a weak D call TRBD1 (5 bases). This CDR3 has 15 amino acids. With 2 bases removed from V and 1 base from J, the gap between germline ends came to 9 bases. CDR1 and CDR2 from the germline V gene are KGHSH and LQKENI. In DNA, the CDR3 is TGTGCCAGCTCACCAGGGGCAGCCAGCAATCAGCCCCAGCATTTT. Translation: CASSPGAASNQPQHF.

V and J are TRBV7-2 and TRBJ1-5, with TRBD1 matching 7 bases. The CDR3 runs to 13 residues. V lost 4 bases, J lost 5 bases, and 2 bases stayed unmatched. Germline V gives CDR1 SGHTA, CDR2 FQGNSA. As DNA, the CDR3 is TGTGCCAGCAGCTCAGACAGGGATCAGCCCCAGCATTTT. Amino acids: CASSSDRDQPQHF.

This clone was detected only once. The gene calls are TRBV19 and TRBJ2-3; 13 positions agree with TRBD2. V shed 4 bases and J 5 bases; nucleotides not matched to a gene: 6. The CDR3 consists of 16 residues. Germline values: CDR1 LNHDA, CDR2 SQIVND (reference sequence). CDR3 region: CASSKTSGRAEDTQYF. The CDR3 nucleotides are TGTGCCAGTAGTAAAACTAGCGGGAGGGCCGAAGATACGCAGTATTTT.

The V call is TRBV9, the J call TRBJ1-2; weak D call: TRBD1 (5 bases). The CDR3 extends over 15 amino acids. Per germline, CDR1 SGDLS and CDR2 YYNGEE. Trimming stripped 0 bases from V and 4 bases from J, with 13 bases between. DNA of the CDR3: TGTGCCAGCAGCGTAGAAGCGGGACCCTCCTATGGCTACACCTTC. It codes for CASSVEAGPSYGYTF.

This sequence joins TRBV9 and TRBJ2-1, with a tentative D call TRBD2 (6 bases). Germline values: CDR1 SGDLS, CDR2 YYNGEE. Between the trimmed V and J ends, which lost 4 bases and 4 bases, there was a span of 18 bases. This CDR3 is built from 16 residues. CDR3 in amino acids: CASSPLGSGAYNEQFF. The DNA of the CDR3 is TGTGCCAGCAGCCCGTTAGGGTCGGGAGCGTACAATGAGCAGTTCTTC. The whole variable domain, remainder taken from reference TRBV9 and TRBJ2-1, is DSGVTQTPKHLITATGQRVTLRCSPRSGDLSVYWYQQSLDQGLQFLIQYYNGEERAKGNILERFSAQQFPDLHSELNLSSLELGDSALYFCASSPLGSGAYNEQFFGPGTRLTVL.

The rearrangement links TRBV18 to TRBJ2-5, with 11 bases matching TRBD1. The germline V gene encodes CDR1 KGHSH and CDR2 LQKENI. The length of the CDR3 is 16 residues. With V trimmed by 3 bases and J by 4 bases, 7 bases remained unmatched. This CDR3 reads CASSPYADRGLETQYF. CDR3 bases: TGTGCCAGCTCACCGTACGCGGACAGGGGGCTAGAGACCCAGTACTTC.

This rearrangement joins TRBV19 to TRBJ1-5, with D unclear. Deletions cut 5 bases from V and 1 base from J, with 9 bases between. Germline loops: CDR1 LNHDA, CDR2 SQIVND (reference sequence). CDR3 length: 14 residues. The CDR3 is CASSATGSNQPQHF. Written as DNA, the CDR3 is TGTGCCAGTAGTGCTACGGGGAGCAATCAGCCCCAGCATTTT.

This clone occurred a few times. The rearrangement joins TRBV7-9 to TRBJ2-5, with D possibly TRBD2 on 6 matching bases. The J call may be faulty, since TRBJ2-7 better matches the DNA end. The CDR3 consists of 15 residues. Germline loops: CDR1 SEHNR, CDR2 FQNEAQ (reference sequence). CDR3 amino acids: CASSPHGTATYEQYF. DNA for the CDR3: TGTGCCAGCAGCCCGCACGGGACTGCTACCTACGAGCAGTACTTC.

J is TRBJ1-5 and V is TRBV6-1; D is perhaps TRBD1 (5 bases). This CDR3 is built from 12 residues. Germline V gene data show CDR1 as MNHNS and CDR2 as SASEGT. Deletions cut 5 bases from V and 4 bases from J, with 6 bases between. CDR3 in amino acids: CASSPGNQPQHF. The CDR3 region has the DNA TGTGCCAGCAGTCCAGGGAATCAGCCCCAGCATTTT.

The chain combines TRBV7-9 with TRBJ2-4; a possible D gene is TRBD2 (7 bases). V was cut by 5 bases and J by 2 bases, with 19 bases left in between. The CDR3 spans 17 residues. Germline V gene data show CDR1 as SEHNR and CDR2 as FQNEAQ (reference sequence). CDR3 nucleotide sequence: TGTGCCAGCAGCCCTCTGGGGAGGGGGGGCACCAAAAACATTCAGTACTTC. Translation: CASSPLGRGGTKNIQYF.

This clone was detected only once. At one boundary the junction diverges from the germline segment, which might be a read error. The CDR3 DNA reads TGTGCCAGCAGTGAAAGGGCCGGGGGGGGGCCACGCGTGGACTTC. Translating it yields CASSERAGGGPRVDF. The chain has TRBV6-4 and TRBJ2-7; 8 positions agree with TRBD2. The CDR3 covers 15 residues. CDR1 and CDR2 (germline): MRHNA, SNTAGT.

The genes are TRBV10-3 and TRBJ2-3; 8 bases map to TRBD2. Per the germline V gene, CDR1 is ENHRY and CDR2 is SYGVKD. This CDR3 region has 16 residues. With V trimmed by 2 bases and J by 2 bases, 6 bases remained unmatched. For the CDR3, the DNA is TGTGCCATCAGTGAGCCGACTAGCGACATCACAGATACGCAGTATTTT. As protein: CAISEPTSDITDTQYF.

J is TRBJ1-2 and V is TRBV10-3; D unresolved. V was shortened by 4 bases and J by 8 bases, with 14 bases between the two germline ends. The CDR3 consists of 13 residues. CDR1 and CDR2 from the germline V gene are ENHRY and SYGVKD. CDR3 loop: CAISVGSLTGYTF. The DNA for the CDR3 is TGTGCCATCAGTGTTGGCAGTTTAACGGGCTACACCTTC.

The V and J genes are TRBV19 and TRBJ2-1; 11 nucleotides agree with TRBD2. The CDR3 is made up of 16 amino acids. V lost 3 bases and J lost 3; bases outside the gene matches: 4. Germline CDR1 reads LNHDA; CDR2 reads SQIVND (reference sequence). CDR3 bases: TGTGCCAGTAGTATCGAGCTAGCGGGGGGCTACAATGAGCAGTTCTTC. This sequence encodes CASSIELAGGYNEQFF.

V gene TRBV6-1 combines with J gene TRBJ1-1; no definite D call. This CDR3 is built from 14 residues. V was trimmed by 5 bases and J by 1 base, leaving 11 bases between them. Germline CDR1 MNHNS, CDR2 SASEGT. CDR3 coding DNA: TGTGCCAGCAGTATCGGTCCTCAGAACACTGAAGCTTTCTTT. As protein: CASSIGPQNTEAFF.

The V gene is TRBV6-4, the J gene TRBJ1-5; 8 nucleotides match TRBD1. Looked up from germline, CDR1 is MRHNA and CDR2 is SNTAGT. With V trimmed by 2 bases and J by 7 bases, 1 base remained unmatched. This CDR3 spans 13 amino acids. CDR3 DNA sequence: TGTGCCAGCAGTGACGACAGGGGCCAGCCCCAGCATTTT. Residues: CASSDDRGQPQHF.

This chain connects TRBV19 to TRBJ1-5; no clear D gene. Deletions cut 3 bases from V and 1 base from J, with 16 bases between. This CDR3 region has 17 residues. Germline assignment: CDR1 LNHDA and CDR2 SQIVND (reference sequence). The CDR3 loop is CASSISPPRGSNQPQHF. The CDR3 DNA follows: TGTGCCAGTAGTATTAGCCCACCACGAGGGAGCAATCAGCCCCAGCATTTT. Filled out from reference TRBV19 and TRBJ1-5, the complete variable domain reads DGGITQSPKYLFRKEGQNVTLSCEQNLNHDAMYWYRQDPGQGLRLIYYSQIVNDFQKGDIAEGYSVSREKKESFPLTVTSAQKNPTAFYLCASSISPPRGSNQPQHFGDGTRLSIL.

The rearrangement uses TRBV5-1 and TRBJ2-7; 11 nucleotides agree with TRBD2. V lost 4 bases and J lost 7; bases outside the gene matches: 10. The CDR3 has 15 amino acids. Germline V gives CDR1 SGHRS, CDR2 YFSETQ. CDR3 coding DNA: TGCGCCAGCAGCCAAACTAGCGGGAGTGTGCGGGAGCAGTACTTC. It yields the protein CASSQTSGSVREQYF. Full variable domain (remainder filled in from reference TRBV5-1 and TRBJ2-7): KAGVTQTPRYLIKTRGQQVTLSCSPISGHRSVSWYQQTPGQGLQFLFEYFSETQRNKGNFPGRFSGRQFSNSRSEMNVSTLELGDSALYLCASSQTSGSVREQYFGPGTRLTVT.